This is a list of T cell receptor beta chains from one sample in a study of CD8 T cells in ankylosing spondylitis. Using its own MiXCR run on the 5' RACE reads, TCRdb lists one record per CDR3 protein. The sample includes some 200,000 distinct CDR3 sequences, 7% to 8% of them seen just once. The specimen was blood, either unsorted or a sorted T cell fraction (not recorded which). These receptors all come from a male donor with ankylosing spondylitis. Both conserved end residues are part of each CDR3. Fields, in order: clone size, V gene, J gene, D gene, CDR3 protein, CDR3 DNA. D genes are given only for firm matches. Only part of the rows carry a size: once, few, many, or a class if the clone is expanded.

clone size: many; V gene: TRBV7-9; J gene: TRBJ1-1; D gene: TRBD1; CDR3 protein: CASSRPRGQANTEAFF; CDR3 DNA: TGTGCCAGCAGCCGACCGAGAGGACAGGCAAACACTGAAGCTTTCTTT
clone size: many; V gene: TRBV5-1; J gene: TRBJ1-2; D gene: .; CDR3 protein: CASSLANANYGYTF; CDR3 DNA: TGCGCCAGCAGCTTGGCTAACGCGAACTATGGCTACACCTTC
clone size: many; V gene: TRBV7-2; J gene: TRBJ2-1; D gene: TRBD2; CDR3 protein: CASSPLAGENEQFF; CDR3 DNA: TGTGCCAGCAGCCCTCTAGCGGGGGAGAATGAGCAGTTCTTC
clone size: many; V gene: TRBV28; J gene: TRBJ2-2; D gene: TRBD2; CDR3 protein: CASSFRRELSGELFF; CDR3 DNA: TGTGCCAGCAGTTTTCGGCGGGAGCTCTCCGGGGAGCTGTTTTTT
clone size: many; V gene: TRBV11-2; J gene: TRBJ2-5; D gene: .; CDR3 protein: CARHWGTQYF; CDR3 DNA: TGTGCCAGACATTGGGGGACCCAGTACTTC
clone size: .; V gene: TRBV19; J gene: TRBJ2-1; D gene: TRBD1; CDR3 protein: CASRTGGEAYNEQFF; CDR3 DNA: TGTGCCAGTAGGACAGGGGGCGAGGCATACAATGAGCAGTTCTTC
clone size: many; V gene: TRBV24-1; J gene: TRBJ2-1; D gene: .; CDR3 protein: CATSALYRVSYNEQFF; CDR3 DNA: TGTGCCACCAGTGCCCTATACAGGGTCTCCTACAATGAGCAGTTCTTC
clone size: many; V gene: TRBV7-9; J gene: TRBJ2-3; D gene: .; CDR3 protein: CASRQGLTDTQYF; CDR3 DNA: TGTGCCAGCAGGCAGGGTCTCACAGATACGCAGTATTTT
clone size: many; V gene: TRBV14; J gene: TRBJ2-3; D gene: .; CDR3 protein: CASSHIRTLSTDTQYF; CDR3 DNA: TGTGCCAGCAGCCACATTCGGACACTTAGCACAGATACGCAGTATTTT
clone size: many; V gene: TRBV6-2/TRBV6-3; J gene: TRBJ1-2; D gene: .; CDR3 protein: CASSYLATERYGYTF; CDR3 DNA: TGTGCCAGCAGTTACCTCGCGACAGAGAGGTATGGCTACACCTTC
clone size: many; V gene: TRBV4-3; J gene: TRBJ1-1; D gene: TRBD1; CDR3 protein: CASSRYRGVTEAFF; CDR3 DNA: TGCGCCAGCAGCCGGTACAGGGGGGTCACTGAAGCTTTCTTT
clone size: many; V gene: TRBV10-3; J gene: TRBJ1-2; D gene: .; CDR3 protein: CAIGPNQNYGYTF; CDR3 DNA: TGTGCCATAGGGCCGAATCAAAACTATGGCTACACCTTC
clone size: many; V gene: TRBV5-6; J gene: TRBJ1-4; D gene: .; CDR3 protein: CASSLPVTEKLFF; CDR3 DNA: TGTGCCAGCAGCTTGCCAGTTACTGAAAAACTGTTTTTT
clone size: many; V gene: TRBV28; J gene: TRBJ2-1; D gene: .; CDR3 protein: CASSLYIILGEDLSYNEQFF; CDR3 DNA: TGTGCCAGCAGTTTGTATATCATTCTGGGGGAGGACCTCTCCTACAATGAGCAGTTCTTC
clone size: .; V gene: TRBV4-3; J gene: TRBJ2-1; D gene: .; CDR3 protein: CASSQDVGEWRSYNEQFF; CDR3 DNA: TGCGCCAGCAGCCAAGATGTGGGGGAGTGGAGGTCCTACAATGAGCAGTTCTTC
clone size: few; V gene: TRBV28; J gene: TRBJ2-3; D gene: TRBD1; CDR3 protein: CASSLPLTGVSTDTQYF; CDR3 DNA: TGTGCCAGCAGTTTACCGTTAACAGGGGTCAGCACAGATACGCAGTATTTT
clone size: many; V gene: TRBV4-1; J gene: TRBJ1-5; D gene: .; CDR3 protein: CASSQEKRNQPQHF; CDR3 DNA: TGCGCCAGCAGCCAAGAAAAGAGAAATCAGCCCCAGCATTTT
clone size: many; V gene: TRBV7-9; J gene: TRBJ2-7; D gene: TRBD1; CDR3 protein: CASSLDRGYEQYF; CDR3 DNA: TGTGCCAGCAGCTTAGACAGGGGGTACGAGCAGTACTTC
clone size: many; V gene: TRBV6-5; J gene: TRBJ2-1; D gene: TRBD1; CDR3 protein: CASRLTGLGEQFF; CDR3 DNA: TGTGCCAGCAGGTTGACAGGGCTGGGTGAGCAGTTCTTC
clone size: few; V gene: TRBV12-3/TRBV12-4; J gene: TRBJ2-7; D gene: TRBD1; CDR3 protein: CASSLVGTAGSYEQYF; CDR3 DNA: TGTGCCAGCAGTTTAGTTGGGACAGCAGGCTCCTACGAGCAGTACTTC
clone size: few; V gene: TRBV4-1; J gene: TRBJ2-7; D gene: .; CDR3 protein: CASSQDEGQGGEQYF; CDR3 DNA: TGCGCCAGCAGCCAAGATGAGGGGCAGGGGGGCGAGCAGTACTTC
clone size: many; V gene: TRBV4-2; J gene: TRBJ2-7; D gene: .; CDR3 protein: CASSHPSTGGLYEQYF; CDR3 DNA: TGTGCCAGCAGCCACCCCTCCACGGGGGGCCTCTACGAGCAGTACTTC
clone size: many; V gene: TRBV4-2; J gene: TRBJ2-7; D gene: .; CDR3 protein: CASSQDRSTYEQYF; CDR3 DNA: TGTGCCAGCAGCCAAGACAGGTCCACCTACGAGCAGTACTTC
clone size: few; V gene: TRBV30; J gene: TRBJ2-2; D gene: TRBD1; CDR3 protein: CAGGQVRSGELFF; CDR3 DNA: TGTGCAGGGGGACAGGTTCGGTCCGGGGAGCTGTTTTTT
clone size: few; V gene: TRBV5-1; J gene: TRBJ1-1; D gene: TRBD1; CDR3 protein: CASSIRTGGLNTEAFF; CDR3 DNA: TGCGCCAGCAGCATCCGGACAGGGGGTTTGAACACTGAAGCTTTCTTT
clone size: many; V gene: TRBV7-9; J gene: TRBJ2-7; D gene: .; CDR3 protein: CASSHSFSYEQYF; CDR3 DNA: TGTGCCAGCAGCCATTCCTTTTCCTACGAGCAGTACTTC
clone size: few; V gene: TRBV19; J gene: TRBJ2-1; D gene: .; CDR3 protein: CASSIGESSYNEQFF; CDR3 DNA: TGTGCCAGTAGTATAGGCGAGAGCTCCTACAATGAGCAGTTCTTC
clone size: many; V gene: TRBV6-2/TRBV6-3; J gene: TRBJ1-2; D gene: .; CDR3 protein: CASSLEPRWGSNYGYTF; CDR3 DNA: TGTGCCAGCAGTTTGGAACCTCGGTGGGGGAGCAACTATGGCTACACCTTC
clone size: many; V gene: TRBV4-1; J gene: TRBJ2-5; D gene: .; CDR3 protein: CASSQRNGPSETQYF; CDR3 DNA: TGCGCCAGCAGCCAACGGAATGGGCCATCGGAGACCCAGTACTTC
clone size: .; V gene: TRBV14; J gene: TRBJ1-1; D gene: .; CDR3 protein: CASSQELLSAEAFF; CDR3 DNA: TGTGCCAGCAGCCAAGAGCTCCTTTCCGCTGAAGCTTTCTTT
clone size: few; V gene: TRBV6-1; J gene: TRBJ1-5; D gene: .; CDR3 protein: CASSEFWQGHQPQHF; CDR3 DNA: TGTGCCAGCAGTGAATTTTGGCAGGGCCATCAGCCCCAGCATTTT
clone size: many; V gene: TRBV20-1; J gene: TRBJ2-3; D gene: TRBD2; CDR3 protein: CSAREASGNTDTQYF; CDR3 DNA: TGCAGTGCTAGAGAGGCTAGCGGGAACACAGATACGCAGTATTTT
clone size: many; V gene: TRBV18; J gene: TRBJ2-1; D gene: .; CDR3 protein: CASSPVAFGSYNEQFF; CDR3 DNA: TGTGCCAGCTCACCGGTGGCCTTTGGCTCCTACAATGAGCAGTTCTTC
clone size: many; V gene: TRBV27; J gene: TRBJ1-1; D gene: .; CDR3 protein: CASSPTRRGEAFF; CDR3 DNA: TGTGCCAGCAGTCCGACCAGGAGGGGTGAAGCTTTCTTT
clone size: many; V gene: TRBV29-1; J gene: TRBJ1-1; D gene: TRBD1; CDR3 protein: CSVDGQATEAFF; CDR3 DNA: TGCAGCGTTGACGGACAGGCAACTGAAGCTTTCTTT
clone size: few; V gene: TRBV21-1; J gene: TRBJ2-5; D gene: .; CDR3 protein: CASSKGTTFTETQYF; CDR3 DNA: TGTGCCAGCAGCAAAGGGACGACCTTCACGGAGACCCAGTACTTC
clone size: .; V gene: TRBV5-1; J gene: TRBJ2-7; D gene: TRBD1; CDR3 protein: CASSVQGYEQYF; CDR3 DNA: TGCGCCAGCAGCGTACAGGGGTACGAGCAGTACTTC
clone size: .; V gene: TRBV29-1; J gene: TRBJ2-2; D gene: TRBD1; CDR3 protein: CSVVRQGGGTGELFF; CDR3 DNA: TGCAGCGTTGTACGACAGGGTGGAGGCACCGGGGAGCTGTTTTTT
clone size: many; V gene: TRBV6-1; J gene: TRBJ2-2; D gene: TRBD2; CDR3 protein: CASSPEGLAGAGELFF; CDR3 DNA: TGTGCCAGCAGTCCTGAGGGACTAGCGGGGGCCGGGGAGCTGTTTTTT
clone size: many; V gene: TRBV20-1; J gene: TRBJ2-7; D gene: .; CDR3 protein: CSARVWAEQYF; CDR3 DNA: TGCAGTGCTAGAGTATGGGCTGAGCAGTACTTC
clone size: many; V gene: TRBV7-8; J gene: TRBJ1-1; D gene: .; CDR3 protein: CASSLGGVAEAFF; CDR3 DNA: TGTGCCAGCAGTCTTGGAGGGGTGGCTGAAGCTTTCTTT
clone size: many; V gene: TRBV4-1; J gene: TRBJ1-1; D gene: .; CDR3 protein: CASSQDGRMNTEAFF; CDR3 DNA: TGCGCCAGCAGCCAAGATGGCAGGATGAACACTGAAGCTTTCTTT
clone size: few; V gene: TRBV7-9; J gene: TRBJ2-7; D gene: TRBD2; CDR3 protein: CAVPLRTSGIEQYF; CDR3 DNA: TGTGCCGTACCACTTAGGACTAGCGGTATCGAGCAGTACTTC
clone size: many; V gene: TRBV9; J gene: TRBJ2-5; D gene: .; CDR3 protein: CASSVGALRTGETQYF; CDR3 DNA: TGTGCCAGCAGCGTAGGCGCGCTCAGGACGGGGGAGACCCAGTACTTC
clone size: many; V gene: TRBV7-9; J gene: TRBJ2-4; D gene: .; CDR3 protein: CASSHSGAKNIQYF; CDR3 DNA: TGTGCCAGCAGCCATAGCGGAGCCAAAAACATTCAGTACTTC
clone size: many; V gene: TRBV15; J gene: TRBJ2-3; D gene: .; CDR3 protein: CATSRVGTTDTQYF; CDR3 DNA: TGTGCCACCAGCAGAGTCGGGACAACAGATACGCAGTATTTT
clone size: many; V gene: TRBV2; J gene: TRBJ2-7; D gene: TRBD1; CDR3 protein: CASSVNPGQGAYEQYF; CDR3 DNA: TGTGCCAGCAGTGTCAACCCGGGACAGGGAGCCTACGAGCAGTACTTC
clone size: many; V gene: TRBV6-1; J gene: TRBJ2-3; D gene: .; CDR3 protein: CASAFTSGRDTQYF; CDR3 DNA: TGTGCCAGCGCCTTTACCTCGGGCCGGGATACGCAGTATTTT
clone size: many; V gene: TRBV7-6; J gene: TRBJ1-1; D gene: .; CDR3 protein: CASSALQGGTEAFF; CDR3 DNA: TGTGCCAGCAGCGCGCTTCAGGGTGGGACTGAAGCTTTCTTT
clone size: .; V gene: TRBV6-5; J gene: TRBJ1-2; D gene: .; CDR3 protein: CASSYGTRRDYTF; CDR3 DNA: TGTGCCAGCAGTTACGGGACAAGGAGGGACTACACCTTC
clone size: many; V gene: TRBV11-2; J gene: TRBJ2-3; D gene: TRBD1; CDR3 protein: CASGTGGKDTQYF; CDR3 DNA: TGTGCCAGTGGGACAGGGGGCAAAGATACGCAGTATTTT